The rows below give T cell receptor beta chains drawn from one sample of a study of T cells after yellow fever vaccination. Using its own MiXCR run on the 5' RACE reads, TCRdb lists one record per CDR3 protein. The table has hundreds of thousands of distinct CDR3 sequences, 8.5% to 10% seen once. Sequences were derived from PBMCs, sampled on the day of the first yellow fever vaccination. These receptors were taken from a man between 18 and 29 years old who received the YFV17D yellow fever vaccine. Both conserved end residues are part of each CDR3. Fields, in order: clone size, V gene, D gene, J gene, CDR3 protein, CDR3 DNA. A D gene is named only where the DNA matches it firmly. The size entry is marked missing in some rows and otherwise reads once, few, many or a size class.

>.|TRBV1|.|TRBJ2-7
CTSSQRPDPSYEQYF
TGCACCAGCAGCCAACGGCCAGACCCTTCCTACGAGCAGTACTTC
>.|TRBV5-1|.|TRBJ1-2
CASSLAGRSGYTF
TGCGCCAGCAGCTTGGCCGGTCGGAGTGGCTACACCTTC
>many|TRBV6-5|TRBD1|TRBJ1-5
CASSFTPPGTGNQPQHF
TGTGCCAGCAGTTTCACCCCTCCCGGGACAGGCAATCAGCCCCAGCATTTT
>few|TRBV7-2|.|TRBJ2-1
CASSSFTEEQFF
TGTGCCAGCAGCTCGTTCACGGAGGAGCAGTTCTTC
>many|TRBV5-1|.|TRBJ2-7
CASTDLDRSSYEQYF
TGCGCCAGCACCGACCTCGATCGGAGCTCCTACGAGCAGTACTTC
>.|TRBV7-9|TRBD1|TRBJ1-6
CASSLRDSQNSPLHF
TGTGCCAGCAGCCTGCGGGACAGTCAGAATTCACCCCTCCACTTT
>.|TRBV19|.|TRBJ2-5
CASGDRGGGGGKTQYF
TGTGCCAGTGGGGACAGGGGCGGGGGGGGAGGAAAGACCCAGTACTTC
>.|TRBV11-2|TRBD2|TRBJ2-5
CASSLTSDMETQYF
TGTGCCAGCAGCTTGACTAGCGATATGGAGACCCAGTACTTC
>few|TRBV6-5|.|TRBJ1-1
CASSLQGARDTEAFF
TGTGCCAGCAGTTTGCAGGGCGCCCGGGACACTGAAGCTTTCTTT
>many|TRBV6-5|TRBD1|TRBJ1-5
CASSQGAGQPQHF
TGTGCCAGCAGTCAGGGGGCCGGGCAGCCCCAGCATTTT
>.|TRBV24-1|TRBD1|TRBJ2-5
CATSDSGTGEETQYF
TGTGCCACCAGTGATTCCGGGACAGGGGAAGAGACCCAGTACTTC
>.|TRBV11-2|.|TRBJ1-1
CASSLDLRPNTEAFF
TGTGCCAGCAGCTTAGATCTGAGACCGAACACTGAAGCTTTCTTT
>few|TRBV12-3/TRBV12-4|TRBD1|TRBJ1-1
CASSLVGRGQKRTEAFF
TGTGCCAGCAGTTTAGTGGGCAGGGGGCAAAAAAGGACTGAAGCTTTCTTT
>.|TRBV28|.|TRBJ1-2
CASSFEGTGYGYTF
TGTGCCAGCAGTTTTGAGGGAACGGGGTATGGCTACACCTTC
>few|TRBV29-1|.|TRBJ2-5
CSVNWGAGETQYF
TGCAGCGTTAATTGGGGAGCGGGCGAGACCCAGTACTTC
>few|TRBV20-1|.|TRBJ2-1
CSARGLGVRNEQFF
TGCAGTGCTAGAGGACTAGGAGTTCGGAATGAGCAGTTCTTC
>few|TRBV9|TRBD2|TRBJ2-7
CASSASGATYEQYF
TGTGCCAGCAGCGCTAGCGGGGCAACCTACGAGCAGTACTTC
>many|TRBV7-8|.|TRBJ1-2
CASSTQRGIRYGYTF
TGTGCCAGCAGCACCCAAAGGGGTATCCGCTATGGCTACACCTTC
>many|TRBV5-1|.|TRBJ1-4
CASSLGPSTNEKLFF
TGCGCCAGCAGCTTGGGGCCCTCAACTAATGAAAAACTGTTTTTT
>.|TRBV4-1|.|TRBJ1-5
CASSPPSLNQPQHF
TGCGCCAGCAGCCCCCCGAGCCTAAATCAGCCCCAGCATTTT
>.|TRBV6-1|.|TRBJ2-1
CASNSRGLTWHEQFF
TGTGCCAGCAACTCCCGGGGACTGACATGGCATGAGCAGTTCTTC
>few|TRBV7-2|TRBD1|TRBJ1-1
CASSPRTGREAFF
TGTGCCAGCAGCCCACGGACAGGGAGGGAAGCTTTCTTT
>few|TRBV4-3|.|TRBJ2-3
CASSRTRMFYSDTQYF
TGCGCCAGCAGTCGTACCCGGATGTTTTATTCAGATACGCAGTATTTT
>few|TRBV30|.|TRBJ1-2
CAWSMGNYGYTF
TGTGCCTGGAGTATGGGCAACTATGGCTACACCTTC
>.|TRBV20-1|.|TRBJ2-7
CSARERQTYEQYF
TGCAGTGCCAGGGAACGACAGACCTACGAGCAGTACTTC
>few|TRBV10-1|TRBD1|TRBJ2-7
CASSAVGQGVEQYF
TGCGCCAGCAGTGCAGTAGGACAGGGAGTCGAGCAGTACTTC
>.|TRBV6-2/TRBV6-3|TRBD2|TRBJ2-1
CASRPGGVSYNEQFF
TGTGCCAGCCGACCGGGGGGGGTCTCCTACAATGAGCAGTTCTTC
>.|TRBV29-1|.|TRBJ1-1
CSVATLSGSGTEAFF
TGCAGCGTTGCAACCTTGTCAGGGTCGGGCACTGAAGCTTTCTTT
>few|TRBV29-1|TRBD1|TRBJ1-1
CSVNPTGGGHTEAFF
TGCAGCGTCAATCCTACAGGGGGCGGCCACACTGAAGCTTTCTTT
>.|TRBV10-3|TRBD1|TRBJ2-7
CAISDLDRGDYEQYF
TGTGCCATCAGTGACTTGGACAGGGGGGACTACGAGCAGTACTTC
>few|TRBV2|.|TRBJ1-5
CASYSERGQPQHF
TGTGCCAGCTATTCAGAAAGGGGTCAGCCCCAGCATTTT
>few|TRBV18|TRBD1|TRBJ1-6
CASSPPGTGPYNSPLHF
TGTGCCAGCTCACCCCCTGGGACAGGGCCTTATAATTCACCCCTCCACTTT
>many|TRBV7-9|.|TRBJ2-7
CASSFMGGGTYEQYF
TGTGCCAGCAGCTTCATGGGAGGGGGCACCTACGAGCAGTACTTC
>.|TRBV5-1|.|TRBJ1-1
CASSLYSMGPGNTEAFF
TGCGCCAGCAGCTTGTACAGCATGGGCCCGGGGAACACTGAAGCTTTCTTT
>many|TRBV20-1|.|TRBJ2-3
CSAKVGGTDTQYF
TGCAGTGCTAAGGTCGGGGGAACAGATACGCAGTATTTT
>.|TRBV12-3/TRBV12-4|TRBD1|TRBJ2-3
CASSSDRSGHTQYF
TGTGCCAGCAGTTCGGACAGGTCGGGACATACGCAGTATTTT
>.|TRBV5-5|.|TRBJ1-5
CASSLWGSGNQPQHF
TGTGCCAGCAGCTTGTGGGGTAGCGGGAATCAGCCCCAGCATTTT
>.|TRBV5-1|.|TRBJ2-1
CASSLEPGHVIYGSYNEQFF
TGCGCCAGCAGCTTAGAACCGGGACATGTAATATACGGCTCCTACAATGAGCAGTTCTTC
>few|TRBV20-1|.|TRBJ2-7
CSARVYSSYEQYF
TGCAGTGCTAGAGTTTACAGCTCCTACGAGCAGTACTTC
>few|TRBV20-1|.|TRBJ1-5
CSARGRDNQPQHF
TGCAGTGCCAGGGGTAGGGACAATCAGCCCCAGCATTTT
>medium-sized|TRBV30|.|TRBJ2-7
CAWSVQVQYEQYF
TGTGCCTGGAGTGTACAGGTCCAGTACGAGCAGTACTTC
>many|TRBV6-5|.|TRBJ1-1
CASSYSVGANTEAFF
TGTGCCAGCAGTTACTCCGTCGGAGCGAACACTGAAGCTTTCTTT
>few|TRBV7-3|.|TRBJ2-1
CASSLNSGRVNEQFF
TGTGCCAGCAGCTTAAACAGTGGCCGGGTCAATGAGCAGTTCTTC
>few|TRBV12-3/TRBV12-4|.|TRBJ2-7
CASSLVTPYEQYF
TGTGCCAGCAGTTTAGTCACACCCTACGAGCAGTACTTC
>.|TRBV5-1|.|TRBJ1-3
CASSWGDNSGNTIYF
TGCGCCAGCAGCTGGGGGGACAACTCTGGAAACACCATATATTTT
>few|TRBV21-1|.|TRBJ2-3
CASSKRERGLTPDTQYF
TGTGCCAGCAGCAAAAGGGAGCGGGGGCTAACCCCAGATACGCAGTATTTT
>many|TRBV7-6|.|TRBJ1-5
CASSLQGAGQPQHF
TGTGCCAGCAGCCTTCAAGGGGCCGGTCAGCCCCAGCATTTT
>.|TRBV3-1|.|TRBJ1-1
CASSQALGLNTEAFF
TGTGCCAGCAGCCAAGCCCTGGGGTTGAACACTGAAGCTTTCTTT
>.|TRBV10-3|TRBD1|TRBJ1-2
CAITTPGQGNGYTF
TGTGCCATCACAACCCCAGGACAGGGGAATGGCTACACCTTC
>.|TRBV4-1|.|TRBJ1-1
CASSRATGEAFF
TGCGCCAGCAGCCGCGCGACAGGTGAAGCTTTCTTT
>once|TRBV7-2|.|TRBJ2-4
CASSTGEAKNIQYF
TGTGCCAGCAGCACGGGGGAGGCCAAAAACATTCAGTACTTC
>few|TRBV20-1|TRBD2|TRBJ2-4
CSAWAGGVLAKNIQYF
TGCAGTGCTTGGGCTGGGGGGGTTCTAGCCAAAAACATTCAGTACTTC
>.|TRBV4-2|.|TRBJ2-5
CASSQNGKGREETQYF
TGTGCCAGCAGCCAAAATGGAAAGGGGCGGGAAGAGACCCAGTACTTC
>few|TRBV5-1|.|TRBJ2-6
CASSPQTGANVLTF
TGCGCCAGCAGCCCACAAACTGGGGCCAACGTCCTGACTTTC
>few|TRBV4-3|.|TRBJ2-5
CASSQSAGQLLETQYF
TGCGCCAGCAGCCAGTCAGCCGGACAGTTGTTGGAGACCCAGTACTTC
>.|TRBV5-6|TRBD1|TRBJ2-7
CASSLAGTGDLYEQYF
TGTGCCAGCAGCTTGGCCGGGACAGGGGACCTCTACGAGCAGTACTTC
>many|TRBV20-1|.|TRBJ2-5
CSAIRMETQYF
TGCAGTGCCATAAGGATGGAGACCCAGTACTTC